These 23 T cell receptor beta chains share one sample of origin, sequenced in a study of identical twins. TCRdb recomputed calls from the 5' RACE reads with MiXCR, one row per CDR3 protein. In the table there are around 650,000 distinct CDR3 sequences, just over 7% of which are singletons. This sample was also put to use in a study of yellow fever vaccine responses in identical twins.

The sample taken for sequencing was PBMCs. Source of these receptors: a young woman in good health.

The CDR3 DNA reads TGTGCCAGCAGCGACCGGTTAGAGCAGTACTTC. This translates into CASSDRLEQYF. The chain recombines TRBV7-9 with TRBJ2-7; no definite D call. V was trimmed by 5 bases and J by 7 bases, leaving 9 bases between them. The CDR3 has 11 amino acids. Germline values: CDR1 SEHNR, CDR2 FQNEAQ (reference sequence).

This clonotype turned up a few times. CDR3 DNA sequence: TGTGCCAGCAGCCCGACACGGGGGAAGCAGTTCTTC. Its protein product is CASSPTRGKQFF. The chain couples TRBV6-6 to TRBJ2-1, with TRBD2 as a possible D gene (6 bases). The ends were cut back, 6 bases at V and 11 bases at J, with 14 bases in the middle. The CDR3 totals 12 residues. Per the germline V gene, CDR1 is MNHNY and CDR2 is SVGAGI (reference sequence).

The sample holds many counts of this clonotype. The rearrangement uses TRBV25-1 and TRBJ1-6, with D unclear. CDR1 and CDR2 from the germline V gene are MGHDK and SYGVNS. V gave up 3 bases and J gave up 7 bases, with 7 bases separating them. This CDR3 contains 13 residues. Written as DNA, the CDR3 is TGTGCCAGCAGTGAGGAGCCAAATTCACCCCTCCACTTT. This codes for CASSEEPNSPLHF.

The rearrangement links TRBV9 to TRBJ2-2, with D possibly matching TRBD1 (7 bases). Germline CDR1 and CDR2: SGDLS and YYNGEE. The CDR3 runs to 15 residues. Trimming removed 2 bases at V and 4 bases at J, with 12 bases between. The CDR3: CASSVEGAATGELFF. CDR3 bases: TGTGCCAGCAGCGTGGAGGGGGCGGCCACCGGGGAGCTGTTTTTT.

The CDR3 nucleotides read TGCAGTGCTCCAAATGGGGCGAGCGTGAACACTGAAGCTTTCTTT. It is translated as CSAPNGASVNTEAFF. This sequence joins TRBV20-1 and TRBJ1-1; possibly TRBD1 for D (5 bases). Germline CDR1 reads DFQATT; CDR2 reads SNEGSKA (reference sequence). The germline V and J ends were trimmed by 5 bases and 0 bases, with 16 bases remaining between them. The CDR3 contains 15 residues.

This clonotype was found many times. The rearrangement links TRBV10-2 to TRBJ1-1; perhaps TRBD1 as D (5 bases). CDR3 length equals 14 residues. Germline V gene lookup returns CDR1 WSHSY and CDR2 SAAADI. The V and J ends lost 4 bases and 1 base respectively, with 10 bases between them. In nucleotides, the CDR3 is TGCGCCAGCAGTGCCCTCACAGGGAACACTGAAGCTTTCTTT. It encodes CASSALTGNTEAFF.

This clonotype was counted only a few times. The CDR3 here is CAFRPGRVWPYEQYV. The CDR3 DNA reads TGTGCCTTCAGGCCGGGCCGGGTCTGGCCCTACGAGCAGTACGTC. The chain links TRBV28 to TRBJ2-7; D unclear. V was clipped by 11 bases and J by 2 bases, with 22 bases between them. CDR3 length equals 15 residues. Germline CDR1 reads MDHEN; CDR2 reads SYDVKM.

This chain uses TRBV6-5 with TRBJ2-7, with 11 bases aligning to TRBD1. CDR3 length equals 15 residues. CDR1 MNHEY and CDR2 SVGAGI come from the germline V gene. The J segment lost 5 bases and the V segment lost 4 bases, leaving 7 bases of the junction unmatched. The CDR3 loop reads CASSSHGTGGHEQYF. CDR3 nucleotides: TGTGCCAGCAGTTCACACGGGACAGGGGGACACGAGCAGTACTTC.

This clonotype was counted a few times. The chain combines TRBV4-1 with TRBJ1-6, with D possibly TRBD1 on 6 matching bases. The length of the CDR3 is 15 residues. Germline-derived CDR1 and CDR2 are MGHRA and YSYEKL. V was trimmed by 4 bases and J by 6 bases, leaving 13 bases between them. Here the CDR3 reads CASSLQGSSNSPLHF. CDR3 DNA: TGCGCCAGCAGCCTACAGGGTAGTAGTAATTCACCCCTCCACTTT.

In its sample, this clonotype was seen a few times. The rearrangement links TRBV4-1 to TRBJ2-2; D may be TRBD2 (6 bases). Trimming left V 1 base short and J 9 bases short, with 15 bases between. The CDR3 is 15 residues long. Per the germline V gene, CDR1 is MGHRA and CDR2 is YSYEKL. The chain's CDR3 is CASSQAVGSSRELFF. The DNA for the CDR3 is TGCGCCAGCAGCCAAGCGGTCGGGAGTAGTAGGGAGCTGTTTTTT.

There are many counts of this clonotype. The CDR3 is CATNEVKNTEAFF. CDR3 sequence (DNA): TGTGCCACCAATGAGGTAAAGAACACTGAAGCTTTCTTT. The V call is TRBV24-1, the J call TRBJ1-1; D is undetermined. Germline V gene data show CDR1 as KGHDR and CDR2 as SFDVKD. V was pared by 8 bases and J by 1 base, with 10 bases between. This CDR3 is built from 13 residues.

The CDR3 coding sequence is TGCAGCGTTGTACTAGCGGGAGGTATCTACAATGAGCAGTTCTTC. Translated: CSVVLAGGIYNEQFF. The chain is built from TRBV29-1 and TRBJ2-1; 12 bases match TRBD2. The CDR3 length is 15 residues. Germline CDR1 is SQVTM and CDR2 is ANQGSEA. J lost 3 bases, V lost 4 bases, and 4 bases had no gene match.

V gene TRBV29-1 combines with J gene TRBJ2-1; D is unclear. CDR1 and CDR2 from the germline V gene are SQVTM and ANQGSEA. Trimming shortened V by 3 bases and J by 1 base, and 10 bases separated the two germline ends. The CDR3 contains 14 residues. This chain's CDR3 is CSVEGFQSYNEQFF. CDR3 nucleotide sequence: TGCAGCGTTGAGGGGTTCCAGTCCTACAATGAGCAGTTCTTC.

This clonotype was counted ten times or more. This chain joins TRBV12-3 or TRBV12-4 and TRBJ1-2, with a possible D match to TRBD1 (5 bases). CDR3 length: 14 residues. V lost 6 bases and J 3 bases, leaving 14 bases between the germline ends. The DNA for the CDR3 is TGTGCCAGCAGGCCCGGGACTGATGACTATGGCTACACCTTC. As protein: CASRPGTDDYGYTF.

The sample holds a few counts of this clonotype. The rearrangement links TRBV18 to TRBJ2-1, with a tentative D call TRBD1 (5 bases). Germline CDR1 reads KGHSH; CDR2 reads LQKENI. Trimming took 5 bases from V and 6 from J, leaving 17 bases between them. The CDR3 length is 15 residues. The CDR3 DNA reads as TGTGCCAGCTCAGGGCGCGCAGGGTCTGGCAATGAGCAGTTCTTC. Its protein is CASSGRAGSGNEQFF.

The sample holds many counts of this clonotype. The CDR3 here is CASSLLTSGSGEQFF. The CDR3 coding sequence is TGTGCCAGCAGCTTATTAACTAGCGGGAGTGGGGAGCAGTTCTTC. The chain joins TRBV7-9 to TRBJ2-1; 11 bases fit TRBD2. This CDR3 spans 15 amino acids. CDR1 is SEHNR and CDR2 is FQNEAQ in the germline V gene (reference sequence). The V segment lost 2 bases and the J segment 10 bases; nucleotides outside the gene matches: 7.

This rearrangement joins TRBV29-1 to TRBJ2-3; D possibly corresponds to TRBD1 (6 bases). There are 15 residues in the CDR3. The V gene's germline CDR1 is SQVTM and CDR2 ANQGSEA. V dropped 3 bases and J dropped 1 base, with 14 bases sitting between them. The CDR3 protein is CSVDHGGFRTDTQYF. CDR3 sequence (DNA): TGCAGCGTTGATCATGGGGGCTTCCGCACAGATACGCAGTATTTT.

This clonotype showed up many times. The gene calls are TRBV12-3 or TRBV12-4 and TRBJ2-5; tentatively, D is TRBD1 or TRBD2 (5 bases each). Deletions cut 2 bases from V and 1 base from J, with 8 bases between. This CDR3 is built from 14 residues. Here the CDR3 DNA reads TGTGCCAGCAGTTTATGGGGGACCCAAGAGACCCAGTACTTC. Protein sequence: CASSLWGTQETQYF.

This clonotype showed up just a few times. DNA of the CDR3: TGTGCCAGCAGCCAAGGTCCAGCGGGAGTGGGGCACGCAGATACGCAGTATTTT. Encoded protein: CASSQGPAGVGHADTQYF. The chain joins TRBV14 to TRBJ2-3, with 8 bases fitting TRBD2. Germline V CDR1 and CDR2: SGHDN, FVKESK. There are 18 residues in the CDR3. V shed 1 base and J 4 bases; nucleotides not matched to a gene: 13. The full variable domain, its missing parts supplied by reference TRBV14 and TRBJ2-3, is EAGVTQFPSHSVIEKGQTVTLRCDPISGHDNLYWYRRVMGKEIKFLLHFVKESKQDESGMPNNRFLAERTGGTYSTLKVQPAELEDSGVYFCASSQGPAGVGHADTQYFGPGTRLTVL.

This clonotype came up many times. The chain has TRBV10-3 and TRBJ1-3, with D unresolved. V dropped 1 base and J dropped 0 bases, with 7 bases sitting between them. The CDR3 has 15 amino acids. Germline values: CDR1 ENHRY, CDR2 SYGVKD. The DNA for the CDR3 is TGTGCCATCAGTGAGTACAGTTCCTCTGGAAACACCATATATTTT. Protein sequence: CAISEYSSSGNTIYF.

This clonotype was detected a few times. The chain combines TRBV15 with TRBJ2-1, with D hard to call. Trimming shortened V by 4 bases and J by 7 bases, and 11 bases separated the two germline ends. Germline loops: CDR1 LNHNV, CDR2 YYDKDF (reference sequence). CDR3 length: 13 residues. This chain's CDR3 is CATSITSRNEQFF. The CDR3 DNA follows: TGTGCCACCAGCATAACCTCTAGGAATGAGCAGTTCTTC.

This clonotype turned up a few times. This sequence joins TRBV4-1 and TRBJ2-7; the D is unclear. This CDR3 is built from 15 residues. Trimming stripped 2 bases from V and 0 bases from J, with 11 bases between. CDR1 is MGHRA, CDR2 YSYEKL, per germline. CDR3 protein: CASSQSPGASYEQYF. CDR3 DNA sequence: TGCGCCAGCAGCCAAAGCCCAGGCGCCTCCTACGAGCAGTACTTC.

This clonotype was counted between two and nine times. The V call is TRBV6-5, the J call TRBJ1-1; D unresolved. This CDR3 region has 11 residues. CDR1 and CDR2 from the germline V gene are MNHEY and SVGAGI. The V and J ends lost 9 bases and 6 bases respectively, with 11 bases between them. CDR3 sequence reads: CASQEAAEAFF. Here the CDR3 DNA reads TGTGCCAGTCAAGAGGCGGCTGAAGCTTTCTTT.